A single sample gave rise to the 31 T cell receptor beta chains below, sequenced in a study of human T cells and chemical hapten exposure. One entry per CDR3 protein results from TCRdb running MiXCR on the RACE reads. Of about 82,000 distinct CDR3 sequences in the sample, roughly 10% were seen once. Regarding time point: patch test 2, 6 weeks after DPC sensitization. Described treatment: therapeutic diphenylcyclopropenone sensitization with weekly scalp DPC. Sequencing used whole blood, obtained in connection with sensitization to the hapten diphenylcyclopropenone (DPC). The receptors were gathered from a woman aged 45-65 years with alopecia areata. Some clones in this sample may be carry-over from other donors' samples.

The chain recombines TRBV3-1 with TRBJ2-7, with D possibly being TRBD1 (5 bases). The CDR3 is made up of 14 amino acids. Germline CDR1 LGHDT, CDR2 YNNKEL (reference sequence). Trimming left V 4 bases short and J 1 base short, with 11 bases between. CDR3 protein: CASSRAQVSYEQYF. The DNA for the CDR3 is TGTGCCAGCAGCCGGGCACAGGTATCCTACGAGCAGTACTTC.

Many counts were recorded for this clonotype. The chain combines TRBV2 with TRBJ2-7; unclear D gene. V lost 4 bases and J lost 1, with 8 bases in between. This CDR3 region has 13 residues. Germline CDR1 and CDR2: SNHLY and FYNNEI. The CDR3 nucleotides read TGTGCCAGCAGTGCCACAGAATCCTACGAGCAGTACTTC. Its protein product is CASSATESYEQYF.

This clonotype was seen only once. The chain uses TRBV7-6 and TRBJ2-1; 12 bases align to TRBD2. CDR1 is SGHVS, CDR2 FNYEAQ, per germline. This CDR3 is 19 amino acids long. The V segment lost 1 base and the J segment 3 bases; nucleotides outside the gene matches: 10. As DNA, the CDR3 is TGTGCCAGCAGCTTAGTCTCACTAGCGGGGGGCCTATTCTACAATGAGCAGTTCTTC. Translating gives CASSLVSLAGGLFYNEQFF.

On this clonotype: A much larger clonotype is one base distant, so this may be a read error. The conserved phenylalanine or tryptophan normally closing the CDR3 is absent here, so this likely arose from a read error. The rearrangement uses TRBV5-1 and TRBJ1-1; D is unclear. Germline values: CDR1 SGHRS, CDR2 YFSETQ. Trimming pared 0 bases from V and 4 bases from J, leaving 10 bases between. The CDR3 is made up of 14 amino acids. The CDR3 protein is CASSLGGRRTEAFC. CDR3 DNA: TGCGCCAGCAGCTTGGGGGGAAGGCGCACTGAAGCTTTCTGT.

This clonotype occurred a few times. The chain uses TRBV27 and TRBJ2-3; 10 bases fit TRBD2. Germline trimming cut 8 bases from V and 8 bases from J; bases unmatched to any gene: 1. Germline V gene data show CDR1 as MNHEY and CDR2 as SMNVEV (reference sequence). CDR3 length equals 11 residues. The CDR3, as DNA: TGTGCCAGCCGACTAGCGGGTACGCAGTATTTT. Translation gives CASRLAGTQYF.

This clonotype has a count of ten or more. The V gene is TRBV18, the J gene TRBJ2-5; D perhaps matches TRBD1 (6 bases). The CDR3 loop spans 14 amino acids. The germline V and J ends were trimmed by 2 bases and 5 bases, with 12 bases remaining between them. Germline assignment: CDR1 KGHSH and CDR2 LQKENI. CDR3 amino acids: CASSPNRDTETQYF. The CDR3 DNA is TGTGCCAGCTCACCAAATCGGGACACGGAGACCCAGTACTTC.

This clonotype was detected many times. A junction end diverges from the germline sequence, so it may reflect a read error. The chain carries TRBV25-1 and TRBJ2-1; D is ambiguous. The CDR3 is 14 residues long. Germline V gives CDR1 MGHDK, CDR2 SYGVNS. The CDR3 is CASSEFVSNNEQFF. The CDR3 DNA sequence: TGTGCCAGCAGTGAATTTGTCTCCAACAATGAGCAGTTCTTC.

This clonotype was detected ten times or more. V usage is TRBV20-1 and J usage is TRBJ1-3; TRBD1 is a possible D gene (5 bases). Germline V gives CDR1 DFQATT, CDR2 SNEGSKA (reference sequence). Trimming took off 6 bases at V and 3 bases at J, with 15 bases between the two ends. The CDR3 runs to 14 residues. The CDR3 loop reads CSADPGLYGNTIYF. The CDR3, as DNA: TGCAGTGCGGATCCAGGGTTGTATGGAAACACCATATATTTT.

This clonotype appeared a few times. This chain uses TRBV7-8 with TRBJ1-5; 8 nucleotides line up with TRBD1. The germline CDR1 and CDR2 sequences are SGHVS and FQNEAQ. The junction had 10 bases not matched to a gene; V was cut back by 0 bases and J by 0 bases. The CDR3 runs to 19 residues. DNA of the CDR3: TGTGCCAGCAGCTTAGCGCTAGGGACAGGAAAATATAGCAATCAGCCCCAGCATTTT. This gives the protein CASSLALGTGKYSNQPQHF.

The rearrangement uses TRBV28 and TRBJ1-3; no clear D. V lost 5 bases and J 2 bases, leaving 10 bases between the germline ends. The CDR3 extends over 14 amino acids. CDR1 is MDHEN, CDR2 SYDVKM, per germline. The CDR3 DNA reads TGTGCCAGCAGTGCCGTTTTTACTGGAAACACCATATATTTT. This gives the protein CASSAVFTGNTIYF. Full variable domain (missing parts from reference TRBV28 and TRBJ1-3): DVKVTQSSRYLVKRTGEKVFLECVQDMDHENMFWYRQDPGLGLRLIYFSYDVKMKEKGDIPEGYSVSREKKERFSLILESASTNQTSMYLCASSAVFTGNTIYFGEGSWLTVV.

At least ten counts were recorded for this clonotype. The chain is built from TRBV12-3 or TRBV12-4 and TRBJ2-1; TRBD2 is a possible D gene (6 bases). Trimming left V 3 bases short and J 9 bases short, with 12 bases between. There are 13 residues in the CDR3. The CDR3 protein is CASSFPGRSEQFF. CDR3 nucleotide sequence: TGTGCCAGCAGTTTTCCTGGGAGGAGTGAGCAGTTCTTC.

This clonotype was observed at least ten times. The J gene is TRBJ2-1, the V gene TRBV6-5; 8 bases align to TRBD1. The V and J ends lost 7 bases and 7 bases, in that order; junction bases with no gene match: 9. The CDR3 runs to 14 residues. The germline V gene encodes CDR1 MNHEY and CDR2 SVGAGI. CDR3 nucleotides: TGTGCCAGCACTAGACAGGGGTACACAAATGAGCAGTTCTTC. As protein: CASTRQGYTNEQFF.

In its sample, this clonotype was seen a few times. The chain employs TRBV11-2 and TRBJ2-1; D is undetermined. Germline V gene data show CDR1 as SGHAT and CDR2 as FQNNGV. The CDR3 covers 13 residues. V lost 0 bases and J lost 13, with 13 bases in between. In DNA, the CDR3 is TGTGCCAGCAGCTTAGATCAAGTAACCCGACAGTTCTTC. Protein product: CASSLDQVTRQFF.

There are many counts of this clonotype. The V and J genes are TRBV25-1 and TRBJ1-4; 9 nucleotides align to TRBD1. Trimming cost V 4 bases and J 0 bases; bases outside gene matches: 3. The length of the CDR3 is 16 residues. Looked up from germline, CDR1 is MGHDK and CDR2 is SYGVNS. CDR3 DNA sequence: TGTGCCAGCAGTGCGGACAGGGGTGCAACTAATGAAAAACTGTTTTTT. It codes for CASSADRGATNEKLFF. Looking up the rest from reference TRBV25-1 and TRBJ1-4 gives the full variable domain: EADIYQTPRYLVIGTGKKITLECSQTMGHDKMYWYQQDPGMELHLIHYSYGVNSTEKGDLSSESTVSRIRTEHFPLTLESARPSHTSQYLCASSADRGATNEKLFFGSGTQLSVL.

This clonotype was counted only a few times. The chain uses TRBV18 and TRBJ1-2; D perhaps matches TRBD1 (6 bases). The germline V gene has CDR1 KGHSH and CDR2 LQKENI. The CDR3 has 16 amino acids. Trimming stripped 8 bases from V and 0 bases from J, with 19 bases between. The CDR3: CASTTDLQGSNYGYTF. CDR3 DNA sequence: TGTGCCAGCACGACCGACTTACAGGGATCTAACTATGGCTACACCTTC.

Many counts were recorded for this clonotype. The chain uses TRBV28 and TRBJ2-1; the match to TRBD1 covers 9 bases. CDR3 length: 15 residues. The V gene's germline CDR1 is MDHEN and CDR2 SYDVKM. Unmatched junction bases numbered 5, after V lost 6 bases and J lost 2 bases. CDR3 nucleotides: TGTGCCAGCAGAATAGGACAGGGGACCTACAATGAGCAGTTCTTC. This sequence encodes CASRIGQGTYNEQFF.

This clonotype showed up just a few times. The CDR3: CAASSNVPTYEQYF. Here the CDR3 DNA reads TGTGCCGCCAGCAGTAATGTCCCGACCTACGAGCAGTACTTC. The chain combines TRBV6-5 with TRBJ2-7; D remains ambiguous. CDR3 length: 14 amino acids. The germline V gene encodes CDR1 MNHEY and CDR2 SVGAGI. The ends were cut back, 11 bases at V and 2 bases at J, with 19 bases in the middle.

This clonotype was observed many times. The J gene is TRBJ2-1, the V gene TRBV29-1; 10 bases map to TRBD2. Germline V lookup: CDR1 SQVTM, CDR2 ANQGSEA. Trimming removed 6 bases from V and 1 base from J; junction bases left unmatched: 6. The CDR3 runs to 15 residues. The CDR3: CSVPLAGVSYNEQFF. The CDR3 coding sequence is TGCAGCGTCCCCCTAGCGGGAGTATCCTACAATGAGCAGTTCTTC.

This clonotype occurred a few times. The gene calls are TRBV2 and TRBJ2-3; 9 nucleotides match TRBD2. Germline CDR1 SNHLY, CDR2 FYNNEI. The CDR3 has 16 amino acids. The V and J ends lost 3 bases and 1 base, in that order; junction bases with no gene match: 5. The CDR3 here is CASSETSGFRTDTQYF. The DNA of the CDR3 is TGTGCCAGCAGTGAGACTAGCGGATTCCGCACAGATACGCAGTATTTT.

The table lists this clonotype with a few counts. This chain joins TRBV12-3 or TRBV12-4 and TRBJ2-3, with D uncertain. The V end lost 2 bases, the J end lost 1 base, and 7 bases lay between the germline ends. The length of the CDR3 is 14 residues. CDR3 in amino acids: CASSLRSGTDTQYF. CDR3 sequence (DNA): TGTGCCAGCAGTTTACGGTCGGGCACAGATACGCAGTATTTT.

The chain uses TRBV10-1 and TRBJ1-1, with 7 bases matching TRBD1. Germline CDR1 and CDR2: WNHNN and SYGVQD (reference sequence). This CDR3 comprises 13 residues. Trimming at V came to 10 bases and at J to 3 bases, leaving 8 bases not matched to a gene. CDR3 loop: CATQQGTYTEAFF. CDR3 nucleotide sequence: TGCGCCACCCAACAGGGGACCTACACTGAAGCTTTCTTT.

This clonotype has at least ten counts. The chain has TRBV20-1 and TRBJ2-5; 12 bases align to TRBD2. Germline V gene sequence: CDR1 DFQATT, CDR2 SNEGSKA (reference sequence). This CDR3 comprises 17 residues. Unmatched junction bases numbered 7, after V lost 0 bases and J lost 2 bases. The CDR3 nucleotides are TGCAGTGCTAGAGATGCGCTAGCGGGAGGGCGGCAAGAGACCCAGTACTTC. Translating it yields CSARDALAGGRQETQYF.

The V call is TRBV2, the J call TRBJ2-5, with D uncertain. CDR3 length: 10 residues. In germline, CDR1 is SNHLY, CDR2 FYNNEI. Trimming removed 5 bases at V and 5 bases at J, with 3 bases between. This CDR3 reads CASSSETQYF. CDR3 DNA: TGTGCCAGCAGTAGCGAGACCCAGTACTTC.

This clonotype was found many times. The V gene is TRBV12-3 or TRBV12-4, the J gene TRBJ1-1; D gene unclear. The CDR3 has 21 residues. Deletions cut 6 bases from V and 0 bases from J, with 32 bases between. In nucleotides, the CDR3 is TGTGCCAGCAGGATGAGAGGGTCTGTTTTCTCCAAAGGGAAAATGAACACTGAAGCTTTCTTT. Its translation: CASRMRGSVFSKGKMNTEAFF.

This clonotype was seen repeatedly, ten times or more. CDR3 sequence: CASSRRTGGTEAFF. CDR3 in DNA: TGTGCCAGCAGCCGGCGGACAGGGGGCACTGAAGCTTTCTTT. This chain joins TRBV28 and TRBJ1-1; TRBD1 matches 10 bases. J lost 4 bases, V lost 6 bases, and 5 bases had no gene match. This CDR3 has 14 amino acids. Germline lookup yields CDR1 MDHEN and CDR2 SYDVKM.

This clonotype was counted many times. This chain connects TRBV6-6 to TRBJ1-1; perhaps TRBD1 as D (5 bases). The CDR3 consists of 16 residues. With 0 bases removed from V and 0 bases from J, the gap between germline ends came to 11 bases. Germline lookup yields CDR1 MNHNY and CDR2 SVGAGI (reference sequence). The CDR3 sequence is CASSYSGAGMNTEAFF. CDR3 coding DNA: TGTGCCAGCAGTTACTCCGGGGCTGGGATGAACACTGAAGCTTTCTTT.

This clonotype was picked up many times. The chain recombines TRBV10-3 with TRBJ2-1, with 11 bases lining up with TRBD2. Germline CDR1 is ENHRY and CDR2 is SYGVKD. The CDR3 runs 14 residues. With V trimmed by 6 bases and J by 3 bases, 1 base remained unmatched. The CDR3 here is CAIRTSGIYNEQFF. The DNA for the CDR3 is TGTGCCATCAGGACTAGCGGGATCTACAATGAGCAGTTCTTC.

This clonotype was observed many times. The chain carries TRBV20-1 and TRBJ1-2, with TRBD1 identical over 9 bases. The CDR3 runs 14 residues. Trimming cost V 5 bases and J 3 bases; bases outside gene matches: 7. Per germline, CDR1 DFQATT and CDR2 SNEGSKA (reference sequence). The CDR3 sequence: CSARGQGLDYGYTF. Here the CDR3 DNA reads TGCAGTGCTCGTGGACAGGGGTTAGACTATGGCTACACCTTC.

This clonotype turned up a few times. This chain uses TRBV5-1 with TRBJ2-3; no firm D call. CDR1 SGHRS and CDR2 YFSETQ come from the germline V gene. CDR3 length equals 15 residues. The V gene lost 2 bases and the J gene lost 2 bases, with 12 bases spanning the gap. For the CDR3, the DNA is TGCGCCAGCAGCTTAGCGAAAGTATCCACAGATACGCAGTATTTT. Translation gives CASSLAKVSTDTQYF.

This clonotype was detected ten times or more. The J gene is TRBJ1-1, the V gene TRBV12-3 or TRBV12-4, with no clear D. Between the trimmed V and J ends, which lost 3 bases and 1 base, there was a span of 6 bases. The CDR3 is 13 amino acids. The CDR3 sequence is CASSFYGNTEAFF. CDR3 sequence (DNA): TGTGCCAGCAGTTTCTACGGGAACACTGAAGCTTTCTTT.

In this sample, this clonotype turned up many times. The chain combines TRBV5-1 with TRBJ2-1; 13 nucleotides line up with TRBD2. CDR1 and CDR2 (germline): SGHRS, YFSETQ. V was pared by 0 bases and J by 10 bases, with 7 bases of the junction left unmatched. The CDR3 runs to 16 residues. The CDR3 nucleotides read TGCGCCAGCAGCTTGGGAACTAGCGGGAGGGGCAGGGAGCAGTTCTTC. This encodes CASSLGTSGRGREQFF. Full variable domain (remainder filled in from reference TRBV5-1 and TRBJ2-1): KAGVTQTPRYLIKTRGQQVTLSCSPISGHRSVSWYQQTPGQGLQFLFEYFSETQRNKGNFPGRFSGRQFSNSRSEMNVSTLELGDSALYLCASSLGTSGRGREQFFGPGTRLTVL.